The text below deals with one T cell receptor beta chain. Its matching antigen is unknown. The V gene's germline CDR1 is SGHRS and CDR2 YFSETQ. Trimming shortened V by 4 bases and J by 3 bases, and 16 bases separated the two germline ends. The CDR3 totals 16 residues. This entry comes from a study of T-cell memory formation after mild COVID-19. General study results and limits: Clones which contracted sat mainly in CM and EM if CD4+, and in EMRA if CD8+. CD4/CD8 balance characterized clones contracting day 15 to 85, and CD4+ skew characterized later expanders. Researchers found some responding clones in pre-infection memory, a sign that cross-reactive memory joined.

5'RACE, which relied on constant-segment primers, yielded TCR alpha and TCR beta cDNA libraries carrying sample barcodes and UMIs. TCRdb called the 5' RACE reads again in MiXCR, with one record for every CDR3 protein. This table has approximately 210,000 distinct CDR3 sequences, roughly a tenth appearing once. This chain connects TRBV5-1 to TRBJ2-2, with D possibly being TRBD1 (6 bases). This receptor was obtained from a man between 18 and 29 years old who had mild COVID-19 (a few samples of this study predate the infection). Cell type and time point are not known. The sequenced sample consisted of PBMCs or a T cell subset sorted from them (not recorded which). The DNA of the CDR3 is TGCGCCAGCAGCAGTACAGGGTCGGCGGACACCGGGGAGCTGTTTTTT. Translating it yields CASSSTGSADTGELFF.